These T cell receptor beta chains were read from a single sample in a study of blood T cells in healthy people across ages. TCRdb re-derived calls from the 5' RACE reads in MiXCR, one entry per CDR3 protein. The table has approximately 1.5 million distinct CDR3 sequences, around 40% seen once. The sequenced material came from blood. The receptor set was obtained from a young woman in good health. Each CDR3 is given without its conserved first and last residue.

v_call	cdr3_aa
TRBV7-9	ASGGHNQPQH
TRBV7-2	ASSLRRGQPYEQY
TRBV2	ASRSQGDYGYT
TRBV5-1	ASSPIQGAWSYEQY
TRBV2	ASMQGAIRTDTQY
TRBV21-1	ASSPNGRANTEAF
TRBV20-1	SARERVYEQY
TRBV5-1	ASSLQTSGSGETQY
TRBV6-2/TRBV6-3	ASSYPSNTGELF
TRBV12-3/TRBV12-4	ASSLKRLGTQYEQY
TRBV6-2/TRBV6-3	ATTNWPKNTGELF
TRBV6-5	ASSYSRASNQHQH
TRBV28	ASSLVDGGDNEQF
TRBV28	ASSFPGLYNEQF
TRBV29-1	SVRGLSYNEQF
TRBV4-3	ASSGTVEVHQPQH
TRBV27	ASSFLAGLGETQY
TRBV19	ASTPGGYGEQF
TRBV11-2	ASSPAGQANYGYT
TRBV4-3	ASSPYSYDTQY
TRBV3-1	ASSQDRGASAGELF
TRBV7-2	ASSLVNVGQETQY
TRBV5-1	ASSGGLNTGELF
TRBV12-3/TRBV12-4	ASGIPPPGQGAQPQH
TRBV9	ASSRGTGKDTQY
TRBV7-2	ASSLVWDTSYNEQF
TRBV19	ASRRQGIKPEAF
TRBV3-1	ASSQGSRVGTDTQY
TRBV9	ASSTRSMLETQY
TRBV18	AGSEQGATNEKLF
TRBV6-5	ASRYDRGNYSEQF
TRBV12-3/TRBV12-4	ASSRWEQY
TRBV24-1	ATSAPEGNEQF
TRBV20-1	SAGRPRDSSMNTEAF
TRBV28	AGSGGTSGPFDEQY
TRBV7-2	ASSFLRGYSTDTQY
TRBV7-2	ASSRVVAETQY
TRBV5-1	ASTGQGASNTEAF
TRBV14	ASSKPSSGVTDTQY
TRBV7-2	ASSLVSGSNEKLF
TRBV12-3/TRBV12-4	ASTGTQVIDQPTDTQY
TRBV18	ASSPRADGELF
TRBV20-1	SARGLAGAIYNEQF
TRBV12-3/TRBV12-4	ASSLALGLARSTDTQY
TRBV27	ASSHRGDRGYEQF
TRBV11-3	ASSPHSSNEQF
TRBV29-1	SVEGTASSTDTQY
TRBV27	ASSLGNSGIYEQY
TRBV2	ASGGRAYNEQY
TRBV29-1	SVARGREKLF
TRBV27	ASSPAGATNYGYT
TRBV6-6	ASRTGTGTFNEQY
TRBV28	ASSPPTLGRRYNEQY
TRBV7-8	ASSLFAGGYT
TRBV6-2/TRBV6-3	ASSTNLRTDTQY
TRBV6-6	ASRNGRTGGSYGYT
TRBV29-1	SVEVWDGSYEQY
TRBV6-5	ASRTDRGNQPQH
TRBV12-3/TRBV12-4	ASSLSVPKNIQY
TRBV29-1	SVEGTGGFNEQY